This TCR beta chain is drawn from a study of cytotoxic CD8 clonotypes in ibrutinib-treated CLL. Points from the study as a whole: Under therapy, public clonotypes either contracted or stayed stable, and they were uncommon. Clonality grew at ibrutinib response; at progression, it decreased back toward baseline.

Frozen PBMC stocks contributed around 1.9 micrograms of genomic DNA to the TCR beta libraries. Concerning this clone: Its target is not known.

Deletions cut 2 bases from V and 6 bases from J, with 25 bases between. This CDR3 region has 19 residues. The germline CDR1 and CDR2 sequences are SGHTA and FQGTGA. Generated by immunoSEQ multiplex PCR, the TCRdb table keeps only in-frame clones and is missing some. The sample lists 130,000 or so clones; approximately 80% were seen once. This specimen consisted of PBMCs, obtained after 12 months of ibrutinib treatment. The chain links TRBV7-3 to TRBJ2-2; a possible D gene is TRBD2 (6 bases). This TCR was sampled from a human donor with chronic lymphocytic leukemia. In DNA, the CDR3 is TGTGCCAGCAGCTTATATCGGGGGATTGGCACAAGATGGGCCGGGGAGCTGTTTTTT. This codes for CASSLYRGIGTRWAGELFF.